A few counts support the clone carrying this TCR beta chain. Its antigen is not known. Germline V gene lookup returns CDR1 SGHRS and CDR2 YFSETQ. The length of the CDR3 is 16 residues. J lost 0 bases, V lost 4 bases, and 8 bases had no gene match. The sample belongs to a study of response to subunit inactivated influenza vaccine. TCRdb redid the calling of the RT-PCR reads with MiXCR, one entry per CDR3 protein. Counted here are 650,000 to 850,000 distinct CDR3 sequences, roughly 14% occurring once; the ten biggest clones make up around 7.3%. Study outcomes and limitations: The authors suggested that every seasonal influenza vaccination recruits few new T cells.

The material sequenced was PBMCs from blood, taken around two weeks before vaccination. The sequence was collected from a man aged 45 to 65 who received an inactivated influenza vaccine. The rearrangement uses TRBV5-1 and TRBJ1-2; 8 nucleotides agree with TRBD1. The CDR3 region has the DNA TGCGCCAGCAGCCCAGGGACAGGAGGTTCTAACTATGGCTACACCTTC. It codes for CASSPGTGGSNYGYTF.